This TCR beta chain was profiled in a study of control samples from healthy donors and cancer patients. The trim removed 4 bases at V and 4 bases at J, leaving 9 bases unmatched. The CDR3 consists of 15 residues. Germline CDR1 reads MNHNY; CDR2 reads SVGAGI (reference sequence). Only in-frame clones appear in the TCRdb table, and some are missing; sequencing was by immunoSEQ multiplex PCR. Counted here are 190,000 or so clones, approximately 92% occurring once; the ten biggest clones make up roughly 1.5%. Sample: blood. This chain joins TRBV6-6 and TRBJ1-2, with 7 bases lining up with TRBD1. This clonotype originated in a man aged 18 to 29 in good health. The DNA of the CDR3 is TGTGCCAGCAGTTTAGACAGGGACTTCCTCTATGGCTACACCTTC. Its protein is CASSLDRDFLYGYTF.